The following is a T cell receptor (beta chain) sequence with its context. Its specificity is unknown. The data derive from a study of OX40 agonist ivuxolimab in advanced cancers. About the research overall: People in dose escalation had one of these cancers: hepatocellular carcinoma, melanoma, renal cell or head and neck cancer. Three individuals attained partial responses, comprising one hepatocellular carcinoma case and two cutaneous melanoma cases.

The protocol was immunoSEQ multiplex PCR, while the TCRdb copy is restricted to in-frame clones and leaves out a portion. The repertoire holds just under 65,000 clones, with around 82% as singletons. Findings of the study overall: At doses 0.1 to 3.0 mg/kg, CD4+ and CD8+ clones expanded.

This TCR was recovered from an adult with an advanced solid tumor such as melanoma, head and neck, liver or kidney cancer. The sample was CD4+ or CD8+ T cells sorted from blood, taken in a trial of the OX40 agonist ivuxolimab.

The CDR3: CAWSPIQGVGGYTF. The CDR3 DNA reads as TGTGCCTGGAGCCCTATCCAGGGGGTTGGCGGCTACACCTTC. The chain couples TRBV30 to TRBJ1-2; TRBD1 matches at 7 bases. Germline CDR1 GTSNPN, CDR2 SVGIG (reference sequence). Losses at the gene ends were 3 bases for V and 8 bases for J; bases not matched to a gene: 12. The CDR3 sequence is 14 residues long.